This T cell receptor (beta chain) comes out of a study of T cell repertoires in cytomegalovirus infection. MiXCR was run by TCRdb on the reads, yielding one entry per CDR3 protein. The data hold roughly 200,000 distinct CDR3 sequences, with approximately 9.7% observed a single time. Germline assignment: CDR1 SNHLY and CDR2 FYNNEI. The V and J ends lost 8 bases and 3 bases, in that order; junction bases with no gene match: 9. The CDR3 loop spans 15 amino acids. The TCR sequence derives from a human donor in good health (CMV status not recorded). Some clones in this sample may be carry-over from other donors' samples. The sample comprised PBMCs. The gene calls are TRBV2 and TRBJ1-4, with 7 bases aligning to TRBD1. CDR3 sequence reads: CASGGDRLPNEKLFF. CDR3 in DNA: TGTGCCAGCGGGGGGGACAGACTCCCTAATGAAAAACTGTTTTTT. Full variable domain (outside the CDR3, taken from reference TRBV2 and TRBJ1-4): EPEVTQTPSHQVTQMGQEVILRCVPISNHLYFYWYRQILGQKVEFLVSFYNNEISEKSEIFDDQFSVERPDGSNFTLKIRSTKLEDSAMYFCASGGDRLPNEKLFFGSGTQLSVL.